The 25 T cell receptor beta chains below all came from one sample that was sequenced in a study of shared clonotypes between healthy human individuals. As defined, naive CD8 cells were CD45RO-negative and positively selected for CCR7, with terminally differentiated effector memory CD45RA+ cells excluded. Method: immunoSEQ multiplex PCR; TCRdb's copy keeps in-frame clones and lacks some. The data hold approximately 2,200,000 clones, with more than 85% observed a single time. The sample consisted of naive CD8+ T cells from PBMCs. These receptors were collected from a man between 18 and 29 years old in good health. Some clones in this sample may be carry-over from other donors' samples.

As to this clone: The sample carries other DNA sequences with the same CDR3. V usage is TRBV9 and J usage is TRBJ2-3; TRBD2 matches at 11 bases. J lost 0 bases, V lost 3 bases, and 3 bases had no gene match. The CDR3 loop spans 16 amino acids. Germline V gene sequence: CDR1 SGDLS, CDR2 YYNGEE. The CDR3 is CASSAGLAGSTDTQYF. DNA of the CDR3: TGTGCCAGCAGCGCTGGACTAGCGGGCAGCACAGATACGCAGTATTTT.

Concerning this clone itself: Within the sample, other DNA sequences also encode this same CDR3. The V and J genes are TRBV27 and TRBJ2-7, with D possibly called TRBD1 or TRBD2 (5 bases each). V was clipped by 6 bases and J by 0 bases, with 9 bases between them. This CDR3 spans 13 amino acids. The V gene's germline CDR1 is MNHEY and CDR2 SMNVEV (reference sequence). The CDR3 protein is CASSNGGSYEQYF. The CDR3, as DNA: TGTGCCAGCAGCAATGGGGGCTCCTACGAGCAGTACTTC.

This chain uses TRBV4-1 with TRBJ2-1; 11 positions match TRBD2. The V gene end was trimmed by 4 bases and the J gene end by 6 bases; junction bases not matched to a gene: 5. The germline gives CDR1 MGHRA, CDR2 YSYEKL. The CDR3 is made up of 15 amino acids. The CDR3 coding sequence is TGCGCCAGCAGCCTACTAGCGGGAGAGCTCAATGAGCAGTTCTTC. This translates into CASSLLAGELNEQFF.

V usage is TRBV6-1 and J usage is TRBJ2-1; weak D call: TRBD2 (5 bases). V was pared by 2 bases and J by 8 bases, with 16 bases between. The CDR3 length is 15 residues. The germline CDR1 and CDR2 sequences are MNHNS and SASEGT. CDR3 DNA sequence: TGTGCCAGCAGTGAACTGATAGCGCGGCGGGATGAGCAGTTCTTC. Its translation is CASSELIARRDEQFF.

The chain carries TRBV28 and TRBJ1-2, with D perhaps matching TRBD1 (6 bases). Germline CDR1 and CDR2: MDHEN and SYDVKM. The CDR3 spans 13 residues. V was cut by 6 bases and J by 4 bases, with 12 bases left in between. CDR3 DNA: TGTGCCAGCAGCGACAGGAGCCCCTATGGCTACACCTTC. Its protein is CASSDRSPYGYTF.

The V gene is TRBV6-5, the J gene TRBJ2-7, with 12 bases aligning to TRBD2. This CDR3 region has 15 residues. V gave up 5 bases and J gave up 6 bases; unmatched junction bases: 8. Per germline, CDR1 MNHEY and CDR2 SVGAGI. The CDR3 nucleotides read TGTGCCAGCAGTGTCCTAGCGGGAGGGCCTTCCGAGCAGTACTTC. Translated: CASSVLAGGPSEQYF.

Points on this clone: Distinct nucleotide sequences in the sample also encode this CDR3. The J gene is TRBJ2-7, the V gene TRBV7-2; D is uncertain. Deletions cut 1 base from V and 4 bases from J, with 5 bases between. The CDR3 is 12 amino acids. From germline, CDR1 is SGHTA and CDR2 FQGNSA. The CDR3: CASSLGSYEQYF. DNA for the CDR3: TGTGCCAGCAGCTTAGGCAGTTACGAGCAGTACTTC.

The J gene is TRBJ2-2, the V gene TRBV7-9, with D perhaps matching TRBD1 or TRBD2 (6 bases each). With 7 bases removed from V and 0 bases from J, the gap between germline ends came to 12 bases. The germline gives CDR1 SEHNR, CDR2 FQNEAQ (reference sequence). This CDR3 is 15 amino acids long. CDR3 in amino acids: CASILGGANTGELFF. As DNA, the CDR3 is TGTGCCAGCATCCTGGGGGGCGCGAACACCGGGGAGCTGTTTTTT.

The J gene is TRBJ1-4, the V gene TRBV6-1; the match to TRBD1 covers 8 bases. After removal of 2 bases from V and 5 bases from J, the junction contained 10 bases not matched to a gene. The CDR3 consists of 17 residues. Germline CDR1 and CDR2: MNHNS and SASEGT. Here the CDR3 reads CASSEIRQGARNEKLFF. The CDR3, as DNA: TGTGCCAGCAGTGAAATTAGGCAGGGGGCTAGGAATGAAAAACTGTTTTTT.

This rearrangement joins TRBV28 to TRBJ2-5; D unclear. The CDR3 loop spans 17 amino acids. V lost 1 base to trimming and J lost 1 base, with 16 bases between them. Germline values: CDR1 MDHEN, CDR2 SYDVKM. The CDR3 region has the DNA TGTGCCAGCAGTTTATCTCCCTTAATTCAGTCCCAAGAGACCCAGTACTTC. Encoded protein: CASSLSPLIQSQETQYF.

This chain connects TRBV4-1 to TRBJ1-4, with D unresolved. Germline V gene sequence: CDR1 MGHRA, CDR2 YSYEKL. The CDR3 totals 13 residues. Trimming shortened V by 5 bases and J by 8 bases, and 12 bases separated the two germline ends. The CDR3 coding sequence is TGCGCCAGCAGCTTAGGGATAGGAGAAAAACTGTTTTTT. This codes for CASSLGIGEKLFF.

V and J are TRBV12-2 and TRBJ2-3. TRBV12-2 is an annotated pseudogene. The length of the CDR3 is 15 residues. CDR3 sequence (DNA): TGTGCAAGTCGCTCCCAGCAGCTTCGCACAGATACGCAGTATTTT. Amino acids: CASRSQQLRTDTQYF.

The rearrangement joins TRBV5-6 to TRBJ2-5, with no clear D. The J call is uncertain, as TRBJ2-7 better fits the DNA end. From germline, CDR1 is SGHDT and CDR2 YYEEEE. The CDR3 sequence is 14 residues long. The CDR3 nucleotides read TGTGCCAGCAGCTTGGGACCTGGGGTGCTCGAGCAGTACTTC. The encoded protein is CASSLGPGVLEQYF.

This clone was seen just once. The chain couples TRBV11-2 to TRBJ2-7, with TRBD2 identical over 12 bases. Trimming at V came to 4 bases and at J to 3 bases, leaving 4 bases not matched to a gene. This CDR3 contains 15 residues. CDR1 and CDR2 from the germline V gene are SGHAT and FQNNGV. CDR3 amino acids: CASSSRTSGIYEQYF. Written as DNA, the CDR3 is TGTGCCAGCAGCTCTCGGACTAGCGGGATCTACGAGCAGTACTTC.

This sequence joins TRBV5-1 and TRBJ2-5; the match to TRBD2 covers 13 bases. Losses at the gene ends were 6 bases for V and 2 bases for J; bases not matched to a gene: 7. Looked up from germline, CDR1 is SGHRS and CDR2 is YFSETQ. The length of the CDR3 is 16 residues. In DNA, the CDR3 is TGCGCCAGCACCCTAAGACTAGCGGGAGGACAAGAGACCCAGTACTTC. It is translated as CASTLRLAGGQETQYF. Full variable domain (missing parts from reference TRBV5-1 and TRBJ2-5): KAGVTQTPRYLIKTRGQQVTLSCSPISGHRSVSWYQQTPGQGLQFLFEYFSETQRNKGNFPGRFSGRQFSNSRSEMNVSTLELGDSALYLCASTLRLAGGQETQYFGPGTRLLVL.

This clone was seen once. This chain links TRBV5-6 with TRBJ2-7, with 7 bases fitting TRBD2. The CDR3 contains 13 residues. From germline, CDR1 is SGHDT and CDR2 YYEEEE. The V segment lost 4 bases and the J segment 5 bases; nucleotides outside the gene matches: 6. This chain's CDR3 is CASSTSAGDEQYF. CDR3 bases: TGTGCCAGCAGCACGTCCGCGGGGGACGAGCAGTACTTC.

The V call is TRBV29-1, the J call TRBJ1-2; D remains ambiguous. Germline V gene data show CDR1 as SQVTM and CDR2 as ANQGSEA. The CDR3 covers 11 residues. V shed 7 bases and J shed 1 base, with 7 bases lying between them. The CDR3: CSGQINYGYTF. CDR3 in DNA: TGCAGCGGGCAGATTAACTATGGCTACACCTTC.

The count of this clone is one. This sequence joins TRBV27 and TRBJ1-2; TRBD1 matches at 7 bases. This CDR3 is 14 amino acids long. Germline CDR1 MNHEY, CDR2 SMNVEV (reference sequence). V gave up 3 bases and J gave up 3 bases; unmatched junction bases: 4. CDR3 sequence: CASSLSRGYYGYTF. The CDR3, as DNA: TGTGCCAGCAGTTTGTCCAGGGGGTACTATGGCTACACCTTC.

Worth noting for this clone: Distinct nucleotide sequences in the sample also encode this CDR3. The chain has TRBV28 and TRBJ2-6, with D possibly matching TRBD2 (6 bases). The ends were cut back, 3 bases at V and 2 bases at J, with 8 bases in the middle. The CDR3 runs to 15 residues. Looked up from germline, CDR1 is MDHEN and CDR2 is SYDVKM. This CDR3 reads CASSFPGAGANVLTF. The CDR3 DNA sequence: TGTGCCAGCAGTTTCCCGGGGGCTGGGGCCAACGTCCTGACTTTC. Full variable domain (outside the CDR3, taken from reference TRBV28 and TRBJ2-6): DVKVTQSSRYLVKRTGEKVFLECVQDMDHENMFWYRQDPGLGLRLIYFSYDVKMKEKGDIPEGYSVSREKKERFSLILESASTNQTSMYLCASSFPGAGANVLTFGAGSRLTVL.

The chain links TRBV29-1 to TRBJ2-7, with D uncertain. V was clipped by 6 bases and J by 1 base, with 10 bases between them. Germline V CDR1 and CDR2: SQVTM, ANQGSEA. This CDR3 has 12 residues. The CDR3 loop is CSVKDGSYEQYF. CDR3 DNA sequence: TGCAGCGTCAAGGACGGATCCTACGAGCAGTACTTC.

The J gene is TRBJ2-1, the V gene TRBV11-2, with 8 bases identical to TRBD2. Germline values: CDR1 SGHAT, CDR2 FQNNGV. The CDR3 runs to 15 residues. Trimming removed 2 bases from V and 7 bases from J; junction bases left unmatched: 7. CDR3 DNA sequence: TGTGCCAGCAGCTTAAAAGCGGGAGATAGGAATGAGCAGTTCTTC. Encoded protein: CASSLKAGDRNEQFF.

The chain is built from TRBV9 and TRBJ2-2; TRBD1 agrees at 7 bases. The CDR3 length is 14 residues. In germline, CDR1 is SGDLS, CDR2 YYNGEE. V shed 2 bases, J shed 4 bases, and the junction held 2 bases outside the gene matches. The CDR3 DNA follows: TGTGCCAGCAGCGTGCCAGGGGGCACCGGGGAGCTGTTTTTT. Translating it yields CASSVPGGTGELFF.

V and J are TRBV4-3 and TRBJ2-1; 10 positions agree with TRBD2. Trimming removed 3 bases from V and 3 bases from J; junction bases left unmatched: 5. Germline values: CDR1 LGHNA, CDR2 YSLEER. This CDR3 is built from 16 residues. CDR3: CASSQRTSGYYNEQFF. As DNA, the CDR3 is TGCGCCAGCAGCCAGCGGACTAGCGGATACTACAATGAGCAGTTCTTC.

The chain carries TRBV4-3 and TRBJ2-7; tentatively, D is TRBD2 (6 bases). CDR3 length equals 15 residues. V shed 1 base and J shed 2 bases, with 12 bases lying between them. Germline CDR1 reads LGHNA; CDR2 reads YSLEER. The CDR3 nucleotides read TGCGCCAGCAGCCAAGGCGGAGCGGGTACCTACGAGCAGTACTTC. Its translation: CASSQGGAGTYEQYF.

CDR3 amino acids: CASSQRGQGFEQYF. The CDR3 DNA is TGCGCCAGCAGCCAAAGGGGACAGGGGTTCGAGCAGTACTTC. V usage is TRBV4-3 and J usage is TRBJ2-7, with 10 bases aligning to TRBD1. The ends lost 2 bases at V and 6 bases at J; junction bases unmatched: 4. Germline CDR1 LGHNA, CDR2 YSLEER. CDR3 length: 14 residues.